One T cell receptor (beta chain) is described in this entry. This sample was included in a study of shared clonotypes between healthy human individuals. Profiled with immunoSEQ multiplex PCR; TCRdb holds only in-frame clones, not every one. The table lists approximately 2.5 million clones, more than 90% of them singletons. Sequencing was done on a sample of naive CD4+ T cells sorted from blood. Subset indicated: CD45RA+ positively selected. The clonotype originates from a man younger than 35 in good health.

The chain's CDR3 is CASSSGTGYPDTQYF. The CDR3 DNA reads as TGTGCCAGTAGTTCCGGGACAGGGTATCCAGATACGCAGTATTTT. The gene calls are TRBV19 and TRBJ2-3; TRBD1 agrees at 9 bases. CDR1 and CDR2 (germline): LNHDA, SQIVND (reference sequence). Trimming removed 5 bases from V and 4 bases from J; junction bases left unmatched: 7. The CDR3 totals 15 residues.